Following are 32 T cell receptor beta chains from one sample sequenced in a study of spatial heterogeneity in lung cancer. Time point specified: sample taken at primary tumor resection. No antigen is known for these receptors. Broader study findings: Within tumors, counts of expanded alpha and beta TCRs tracked tumor mutation counts.

TCRdb reprocessed the 5' RACE reads via MiXCR and lists one record per CDR3 protein. The sample yields over 15,000 distinct CDR3 sequences, roughly 5% seen once. The sample here was lung tumor tissue, taken at surgery. The receptors come from a female donor with early-stage non-small cell lung cancer.

The sample holds many counts of this clonotype. With the library built for alpha chains, this beta chain is off target and its frequency is not meaningful. The chain couples TRBV5-1 to TRBJ1-5; perhaps TRBD1 as D (6 bases). The CDR3 contains 14 residues. V was clipped by 0 bases and J by 5 bases, with 9 bases between them. Germline V CDR1 and CDR2: SGHRS, YFSETQ. Written as DNA, the CDR3 is TGCGCCAGCAGCTTGGGACCAGGGGATCAGCCCCAGCATTTT. It is translated as CASSLGPGDQPQHF.

This clonotype was seen at least ten times. The library was built for alpha chains, so this beta chain is an off-target read and its size means little. This chain links TRBV5-1 with TRBJ1-4; no clear D. The germline V gene has CDR1 SGHRS and CDR2 YFSETQ. Trimming took 2 bases from V and 10 from J, leaving 21 bases between them. This CDR3 region has 16 residues. Here the CDR3 DNA reads TGCGCCAGCAGCTTTGGCCAACCCGGACCCGAAGGAAAACTGTTTTTT. Translation: CASSFGQPGPEGKLFF.

The sample holds many counts of this clonotype. This beta chain is a stray sequence in a library constructed for alpha chains; its clone size is not meaningful. V and J are TRBV11-1 and TRBJ1-2; D not certain. The V and J ends lost 5 bases and 6 bases respectively, with 10 bases between them. Germline V gives CDR1 SGHAT, CDR2 FQDESV (reference sequence). The CDR3 has 12 residues. The CDR3 DNA sequence: TGTGCCAGCAGCCGCGACACCGATGGCTACACCTTC. Protein sequence: CASSRDTDGYTF.

This clonotype came up many times. Because this beta chain is a stray read in a library intended to capture alpha chains, its abundance should not be given much weight. This chain joins TRBV28 and TRBJ1-4; no clear D. From germline, CDR1 is MDHEN and CDR2 SYDVKM. The CDR3 is made up of 13 amino acids. The V end was cut by 5 bases, the J end by 4 bases, with 8 bases between. The CDR3 coding sequence is TGTGCCAGCAGTCTGGAGTTTAATGAAAAACTGTTTTTT. It is translated as CASSLEFNEKLFF.

This clonotype counts as medium-sized (0.01 to 0.1%). Since it is a stray read in a library aimed at alpha chains, this beta chain has a size that is not meaningful. The J gene is TRBJ2-2, the V gene TRBV5-5; D ambiguous. Germline CDR1 SGHKS, CDR2 YYEKEE (reference sequence). V dropped 4 bases and J dropped 3 bases, with 16 bases sitting between them. The CDR3 covers 16 residues. The CDR3 loop reads CASSRRAGRDTGELFF. The CDR3 region has the DNA TGTGCCAGCAGCCGTCGCGCCGGTAGAGACACCGGGGAGCTGTTTTTT.

This clonotype was recorded at least ten times. At one end the junction does not follow the germline gene, possibly because of a read error. This beta chain is an unintended read in a library built for alpha chains; its size means little. The chain employs TRBV7-8 and TRBJ2-1; no clear D. Germline CDR1 SGHVS, CDR2 FQNEAQ. The CDR3 covers 12 residues. This CDR3 is CASSSDTNVQFF. DNA of the CDR3: TGTGCCAGCAGCTCCGATACAAATGTGCAGTTCTTC.

In this sample, this clonotype turned up many times. Since it is a stray read in a library aimed at alpha chains, this beta chain has a size that is not meaningful. The J gene is TRBJ1-2, the V gene TRBV3-1; the D gene is possibly TRBD1 (6 bases). Germline lookup yields CDR1 LGHDT and CDR2 YNNKEL (reference sequence). Trimming removed 0 bases from V and 8 bases from J, with 13 bases in between. The CDR3 has 14 residues. The CDR3 bases are TGTGCCAGCAGCCAAGAGGGGGGCCCCGGAGGCTACACCTTC. As protein: CASSQEGGPGGYTF.

This clonotype is termed medium-sized (0.01 to 0.1%). Found in a library prepared for alpha chains, this beta chain is an off-target read, and its abundance has little meaning. The genes are TRBV7-2 and TRBJ2-1, with D tentatively TRBD1 (6 bases). CDR3 length equals 13 residues. V lost 6 bases and J lost 5, with 11 bases in between. The germline gives CDR1 SGHTA, CDR2 FQGNSA. The CDR3 loop is CASRKTGNNEQFF. The DNA for the CDR3 is TGTGCCAGCAGGAAAACAGGGAACAATGAGCAGTTCTTC.

This clonotype was recorded many times. This beta chain lies outside the target of a library built for alpha chains; its clone size means little. V usage is TRBV29-1 and J usage is TRBJ2-1, with TRBD1 matching over 7 bases. The CDR3 is 15 residues long. The V gene's germline CDR1 is SQVTM and CDR2 ANQGSEA. V gave up 6 bases and J gave up 0 bases; unmatched junction bases: 8. CDR3 nucleotide sequence: TGCAGCGTCAATGGACAGGATAACTCCTACAATGAGCAGTTCTTC. Translated, it gives CSVNGQDNSYNEQFF.

In its sample, this clonotype was seen many times. This beta chain is a stray sequence in a library constructed for alpha chains; its clone size is not meaningful. V usage is TRBV12-3 or TRBV12-4 and J usage is TRBJ2-3, with D tentatively TRBD2 (5 bases). The CDR3 covers 13 residues. Trimming took 0 bases from V and 8 from J, leaving 9 bases between them. The CDR3 is CASSLAASRTQYF. CDR3 DNA: TGTGCCAGCAGTTTAGCGGCTAGCCGTACGCAGTATTTT.

This clonotype has only a few counts. Within a library made for alpha chains, this beta chain is off target, and its count is uninformative. The rearrangement joins TRBV24-1 to TRBJ2-1; 7 bases are shared with TRBD1. The CDR3 spans 13 residues. CDR1 is KGHDR and CDR2 is SFDVKD in the germline V gene. The V gene end was trimmed by 9 bases and the J gene end by 0 bases; junction bases not matched to a gene: 1. DNA of the CDR3: TGTGCCACCCGACAGGGCTCCTACAATGAGCAGTTCTTC. Translation gives CATRQGSYNEQFF.

This clonotype was counted many times. This beta chain is a stray sequence in a library constructed for alpha chains; its clone size is not meaningful. The rearrangement links TRBV12-3 or TRBV12-4 to TRBJ2-1, with no clear D. The CDR3 spans 14 residues. V was pared by 4 bases and J by 7 bases, with 14 bases between. CDR3 residues: CASSSALLENEQFF. The CDR3 DNA reads TGTGCCAGCAGTTCAGCTCTGTTAGAGAATGAGCAGTTCTTC.

This clonotype is judged medium-sized (0.01 to 0.1%). Within a library made for alpha chains, this beta chain is off target, and its count is uninformative. The chain links TRBV28 to TRBJ2-5; perhaps TRBD2 as D (6 bases). There are 13 residues in the CDR3. CDR1 MDHEN and CDR2 SYDVKM come from the germline V gene. Trimming stripped 3 bases from V and 5 bases from J, with 10 bases between. CDR3 in amino acids: CASSFDGGETQYF. In nucleotides, the CDR3 is TGTGCCAGCAGTTTCGACGGAGGGGAGACCCAGTACTTC.

The sample holds many counts of this clonotype. This beta chain turned up in a library designed for alpha chains; as an off-target read, its abundance says little. This chain joins TRBV7-8 and TRBJ1-1; the match to TRBD1 covers 8 bases. The CDR3 covers 15 residues. J was trimmed by 5 bases and V by 1 base; bases with no gene match: 6. Germline CDR1 SGHVS, CDR2 FQNEAQ. As DNA, the CDR3 is TGTGCCAGCAGCTTAGGGTCAGGGGGCTTTACTGAAGCTTTCTTT. Protein sequence: CASSLGSGGFTEAFF.

This clonotype has a count of ten or more. In a library made to pick up alpha chains, this beta chain is a stray read with a size that means little. This sequence joins TRBV27 and TRBJ2-1; 7 nucleotides agree with TRBD2. Germline loops: CDR1 MNHEY, CDR2 SMNVEV (reference sequence). There are 11 residues in the CDR3. After removal of 9 bases from V and 8 bases from J, the junction contained 4 bases not matched to a gene. The DNA of the CDR3 is TGTGCCAGAATAGCGGGCCATGAGCAGTTCTTC. It yields the protein CARIAGHEQFF.

This clonotype was seen at least ten times. This beta chain represents an off-target read in a library built for alpha chains; its size is of limited meaning. This sequence joins TRBV9 and TRBJ2-7; D is unclear. CDR1 and CDR2 (germline): SGDLS, YYNGEE. This CDR3 spans 13 amino acids. V dropped 0 bases and J dropped 3 bases, with 7 bases sitting between them. The CDR3 DNA is TGTGCCAGCAGCGTAGACCCGTACTACGAGCAGTACTTC. Translated: CASSVDPYYEQYF.

The sample holds a few counts of this clonotype. This beta chain was picked up by a library intended for alpha chains and is off target, so its count carries little meaning. This chain connects TRBV5-1 to TRBJ2-1, with 12 bases that match TRBD2. Germline V gene data show CDR1 as SGHRS and CDR2 as YFSETQ. The V and J ends lost 5 bases and 5 bases, in that order; junction bases with no gene match: 5. The CDR3 is 15 amino acids. In DNA, the CDR3 is TGCGCCAGCAGTCTTAGGACTAGCGGGGACAATGAGCAGTTCTTC. Amino acid sequence: CASSLRTSGDNEQFF.

Many counts were recorded for this clonotype. This beta chain represents an off-target read in a library built for alpha chains; its size is of limited meaning. The chain combines TRBV6-5 with TRBJ1-2; 8 nucleotides align to TRBD1. The CDR3 length is 14 residues. Germline V gene sequence: CDR1 MNHEY, CDR2 SVGAGI. The J segment lost 3 bases and the V segment lost 0 bases, leaving 0 bases of the junction unmatched. CDR3: CASSYSTGDYGYTF. CDR3 in DNA: TGTGCCAGCAGTTACTCGACAGGGGACTATGGCTACACCTTC.

This clonotype was seen only a few times. A library prepared for alpha chains yielded this beta chain as an off-target read; its size is of little meaning. The gene calls are TRBV5-1 and TRBJ2-2; a weak D match, TRBD1 (5 bases). This CDR3 spans 15 amino acids. V lost 0 bases, J lost 4 bases, and 10 bases lay in between. Germline V CDR1 and CDR2: SGHRS, YFSETQ. CDR3 in amino acids: CASSLARASTGELFF. The CDR3 bases are TGCGCCAGCAGCTTGGCCAGGGCGAGCACCGGGGAGCTGTTTTTT.

This clonotype was counted many times. Because the library targeted alpha chains, this beta chain is an off-target read whose size means little. The CDR3 loop is CASSKTGGTQYF. For the CDR3, the DNA is TGTGCCAGCAGCAAAACGGGGGGGACCCAGTACTTC. The chain joins TRBV7-3 to TRBJ2-5; 7 bases fit TRBD2. The germline gives CDR1 SGHTA, CDR2 FQGTGA. With V trimmed by 5 bases and J by 7 bases, 4 bases remained unmatched. The CDR3 has 12 amino acids. The entire variable domain, with the rest obtained from reference TRBV7-3 and TRBJ2-5, is as follows: GAGVSQTPSNKVTEKGKYVELRCDPISGHTALYWYRQSLGQGPEFLIYFQGTGAADDSGLPNDRFFAVRPEGSVSTLKIQRTERGDSAVYLCASSKTGGTQYFGPGTRLLVL.

Only a few counts were recorded for this clonotype. In a library made to pick up alpha chains, this beta chain is a stray read with a size that means little. The rearrangement joins TRBV20-1 to TRBJ1-2; TRBD1 matches at 9 bases. V was pared by 0 bases and J by 8 bases, with 7 bases of the junction left unmatched. Germline values: CDR1 DFQATT, CDR2 SNEGSKA (reference sequence). This CDR3 region has 14 residues. The DNA for the CDR3 is TGCAGTGCTAGAGATAGGACAGGGGTCAGCGGCTACACCTTC. The encoded protein is CSARDRTGVSGYTF.

This clonotype was recorded a few times. The library was prepared for alpha chains; this beta chain is a stray read, so its frequency means little. The J gene is TRBJ2-1, the V gene TRBV7-9; 10 bases align to TRBD1. The CDR3 is made up of 17 amino acids. Germline-derived CDR1 and CDR2 are SEHNR and FQNEAQ (reference sequence). Trimming at V came to 7 bases and at J to 6 bases, leaving 15 bases not matched to a gene. Here the CDR3 reads CASKTMTGGGPPNEQFF. The CDR3 nucleotides are TGTGCCAGCAAGACTATGACAGGGGGCGGCCCCCCCAATGAGCAGTTCTTC.

For this clonotype: Since it is a stray read in a library aimed at alpha chains, this beta chain has a size that is not meaningful. This sequence joins TRBV20-1 and TRBJ2-7; 9 nucleotides match TRBD2. The trim removed 5 bases at V and 2 bases at J, leaving 10 bases unmatched. In germline, CDR1 is DFQATT, CDR2 SNEGSKA (reference sequence). CDR3 size: 15 residues. CDR3 in amino acids: CSAQGIAGDPYEQYF. The CDR3 DNA follows: TGCAGTGCTCAAGGGATAGCGGGAGACCCCTACGAGCAGTACTTC.

Concerning this clonotype: This beta chain is an off-target read within a library intended for alpha chains, so its frequency means little. The rearrangement uses TRBV18 and TRBJ2-1; D is perhaps TRBD2 (5 bases). V lost 3 bases and J lost 12, with 18 bases in between. Germline V gene data show CDR1 as KGHSH and CDR2 as LQKENI. This CDR3 has 14 amino acids. The CDR3 protein is CASSPGWSEVSQFF. The CDR3, as DNA: TGTGCCAGCTCACCTGGGTGGTCGGAGGTATCGCAGTTCTTC.

This clonotype was seen ten or more times. Found in a library prepared for alpha chains, this beta chain is an off-target read, and its abundance has little meaning. The chain combines TRBV6-1 with TRBJ2-7; TRBD1 matches at 8 bases. The CDR3 spans 14 residues. Looked up from germline, CDR1 is MNHNS and CDR2 is SASEGT. Trimming cost V 10 bases and J 3 bases; bases outside gene matches: 11. This chain's CDR3 is CATGITDRVYEQYF. For the CDR3, the DNA is TGTGCCACCGGCATAACGGACAGGGTCTACGAGCAGTACTTC.

In this sample, this clonotype turned up many times. This beta chain lies outside the target of a library built for alpha chains; its clone size means little. V usage is TRBV27 and J usage is TRBJ2-7, with a possible D match to TRBD1 (6 bases). The germline gives CDR1 MNHEY, CDR2 SMNVEV (reference sequence). This CDR3 has 14 residues. V was cut by 5 bases and J by 1 base, with 12 bases left in between. The CDR3 reads CASSVGGRSYEQYF. DNA for the CDR3: TGTGCCAGCAGTGTAGGGGGTAGGTCCTACGAGCAGTACTTC.

This clonotype was seen at least ten times. This beta chain is a stray sequence in a library constructed for alpha chains; its clone size is not meaningful. This chain joins TRBV20-1 and TRBJ1-5; no reliable D call. V shed 3 bases and J shed 3 bases, with 9 bases lying between them. This CDR3 contains 13 residues. Looked up from germline, CDR1 is DFQATT and CDR2 is SNEGSKA (reference sequence). In DNA, the CDR3 is TGCAGTGCTAGTAGGGAACCCAATCAGCCCCAGCATTTT. This codes for CSASREPNQPQHF.

This clonotype was counted only a few times. The size of this beta chain means little, since it is a stray read in a library made for alpha chains. The chain employs TRBV5-1 and TRBJ2-2; D is ambiguous. CDR1 and CDR2 (germline): SGHRS, YFSETQ. CDR3 size: 14 residues. V lost 4 bases and J 5 bases, leaving 12 bases between the germline ends. The CDR3 nucleotides read TGCGCCAGCAGCCTGGAAATTCTGACCGGGGAGCTGTTTTTT. Encoded protein: CASSLEILTGELFF.

In this sample, this clonotype turned up many times. This beta chain is an off-target read within a library intended for alpha chains, so its frequency means little. J is TRBJ2-2 and V is TRBV2, with 9 nucleotides matching TRBD1. The V gene's germline CDR1 is SNHLY and CDR2 FYNNEI. V gave up 7 bases and J gave up 3 bases; unmatched junction bases: 3. The CDR3 sequence is 14 residues long. CDR3 in amino acids: CASTTGGHTGELFF. CDR3 nucleotide sequence: TGTGCCAGCACTACAGGGGGCCACACCGGGGAGCTGTTTTTT.

This clonotype was recorded a few times. In a library made to pick up alpha chains, this beta chain is a stray read with a size that means little. V gene TRBV6-5 combines with J gene TRBJ2-3; 8 bases align to TRBD2. The CDR3 has 16 amino acids. Germline V gene data show CDR1 as MNHEY and CDR2 as SVGAGI. The V gene end was trimmed by 0 bases and the J gene end by 0 bases; junction bases not matched to a gene: 2. This CDR3 reads CASSYSGGRSTDTQYF. CDR3 DNA: TGTGCCAGCAGTTACTCTGGCGGGAGGAGCACAGATACGCAGTATTTT.

This clonotype came up many times. For a library built for alpha chains, this beta chain is a stray read; little rests on its size. The chain couples TRBV9 to TRBJ2-3; perhaps D is TRBD1 or TRBD2 (6 bases each). V was trimmed by 4 bases and J by 2 bases, leaving 20 bases between them. This CDR3 region has 17 residues. Germline lookup yields CDR1 SGDLS and CDR2 YYNGEE. CDR3 sequence (DNA): TGTGCCAGCAGCAGAGGAGTGGGGGCGGGACTCACAGATACGCAGTATTTT. Its translation: CASSRGVGAGLTDTQYF.

This clonotype has at least ten counts. Being off target in a library aimed at alpha chains, this beta chain has a size of little meaning. This chain joins TRBV21-1 and TRBJ2-5. TRBV21-1 is a known pseudogene. This CDR3 spans 14 amino acids. The CDR3 region has the DNA TGTGCCAGCAGCAAAGCAGAATTTCATGAGACCCAGTACTTC. Translating it yields CASSKAEFHETQYF.